A selection of T cell receptor beta chains follows, all from one sample in a study of T-cell memory formation after mild COVID-19. TCRdb fed the 5' RACE reads into MiXCR, producing one record per CDR3 protein. Of about 290,000 distinct CDR3 sequences listed, about 16% are singletons. Sequenced sample: PBMCs or a T cell subset sorted from them (not recorded which). All receptors come from a man between 18 and 29 years old who had mild COVID-19 (a few samples of this study predate the infection). Cell type and time point are not known. Each CDR3 is given with its conserved first and last residue. D genes are given only for firm matches. A clone size is listed for some rows: how often the clone was seen (once, few, many), or a class if it is expanded.

j_call clone_size d_call v_call cdr3_nt cdr3_aa
TRBJ2-1 many TRBD2 TRBV9 TGTGCCAGCAGCCCCTTTGGCGGGGGGGATAATGAGCAGTTCTTC CASSPFGGGDNEQFF
TRBJ2-4 few . TRBV28 TGTGCCAGCAGTTTAAATAACGGGGCTCAGTACTTC CASSLNNGAQYF
TRBJ1-2 . TRBD1 TRBV20-1 TGCAGTGCTAGAGACCGGGACAGGGGAGGCTACACCTTC CSARDRDRGGYTF
TRBJ1-2 few . TRBV3-1 TGTGCCAGCAGCCAAACAACAGGGAGCGGCTACACCTTC CASSQTTGSGYTF
TRBJ2-5 few TRBD1 TRBV4-2 TGTGCCAGCAGCCAAAGGACAGGGTCCGCTCAAGAGACCCAGTACTTC CASSQRTGSAQETQYF
TRBJ1-6 . . TRBV6-5 TGTGCCAGCAGCCGCCGTCTTGGGCAGGCGGCTTTAGATTCACCCCTCCACTTT CASSRRLGQAALDSPLHF
TRBJ1-5 few . TRBV20-1 TGCAGTGCTCAGGCAGCCTTGGAGCAGCCCCAGCATTTT CSAQAALEQPQHF
TRBJ2-3 few . TRBV5-1 TGCGCCAGCACCCGTGAGGGCTCCGTGACAGATACGCAGTATTTT CASTREGSVTDTQYF
TRBJ2-3 few . TRBV10-3 TGTGCCATCAGTGAGGGACATAACACAGATACGCAGTATTTT CAISEGHNTDTQYF
TRBJ2-4 few . TRBV12-3/TRBV12-4 TGTGCCAGCAGTTTACAGGGGGCCAAAAACATTCAGTACTTC CASSLQGAKNIQYF
TRBJ2-5 . TRBD2 TRBV20-1 TGCAGTGCTAGGAGGAGCGGGGGATTTGAGACCCAGTACTTC CSARRSGGFETQYF
TRBJ1-4 few . TRBV5-5 TGTGCCAGCAGCTTGACGCAGGGTGGCGAAAAACTGTTTTTT CASSLTQGGEKLFF
TRBJ1-1 . . TRBV5-1 TGCGCCAGCACCTTGTCGGCCGGGGGCACTGAAGCTTTCTTT CASTLSAGGTEAFF
TRBJ2-7 few . TRBV7-9 TGTGCCAGCCGAGGGCCGGGTCGCGAGCAGTACTTC CASRGPGREQYF
TRBJ2-7 many . TRBV7-2 TGTGCCAGCAGCTCGCAACTAGGCGGGTACGAGCAGTACTTC CASSSQLGGYEQYF
TRBJ2-7 . . TRBV5-1 TGCGCCAGCAGCTTGGGGGGCAGATACTACGAGCAGTACTTC CASSLGGRYYEQYF
TRBJ2-1 . TRBD2 TRBV7-6 TGTGCCAGCAGCTTGGCGGGGGGGCTCAATGAGCAGTTCTTC CASSLAGGLNEQFF
TRBJ1-6 few TRBD1 TRBV20-1 TGCAGTGCGGGACAGTTCGAATCGCCCCTCCACTTT CSAGQFESPLHF
TRBJ1-2 few TRBD1 TRBV7-2 TGTGCCAGCAGCGCGGGACAGGGGGGTTACTATGGCTACACCTTC CASSAGQGGYYGYTF
TRBJ1-5 . . TRBV4-1 TGCGCCAGCAGCCAAGCCGGGGGGCATCAGCCCCAGCATTTT CASSQAGGHQPQHF
TRBJ1-2 few . TRBV4-3 TGCGCCAGCAGCCAAGGGTTTGACAGACTCTATGGCTACACCTTC CASSQGFDRLYGYTF
TRBJ2-1 . TRBD1 TRBV5-5 TGTGCCAGCAGCCGACAGGGATATGAGCAGTTCTTC CASSRQGYEQFF
TRBJ1-1 few . TRBV20-1 TGCAGTGCTAGAGAGGCAGGGGCCGCCGAAGCTTTCTTT CSAREAGAAEAFF
TRBJ2-7 once TRBD1 TRBV9 TGTGCCAGCAGCCTCGGGACAGGGGGCCGCGAGCAGTACTTC CASSLGTGGREQYF